This T cell receptor beta chain emerged from a study of blood T cell repertoires in COVID-19. TCRdb's table, derived via immunoSEQ multiplex PCR, lists solely in-frame clones and lacks some. Among 65,000 to 85,000 clones listed, around nine tenths were seen once. This sequence originates from a woman under 30 with acute or convalescent COVID-19. What was sequenced was peripheral blood.

The DNA for the CDR3 is TGTGCCACCAGCGCCGGCGGGGGGGGTGGCACAGATACGCAGTATTTT. Its translation: CATSAGGGGGTDTQYF. The rearrangement links TRBV24-1 to TRBJ2-3; TRBD2 matches at 9 bases. The J segment lost 1 base and the V segment lost 7 bases, leaving 8 bases of the junction unmatched. This CDR3 has 16 amino acids. CDR1 and CDR2 (germline): KGHDR, SFDVKD.